This T cell receptor (beta chain) was recorded in a study of cytomegalovirus exposure and HLA in healthy donors (dated by TCRdb to 2017 to 2019). Describing the broader study: According to an earlier analysis of a few hundred of the donors, roughly 180 million T cells yielded roughly 110 million unique TCR beta sequences and roughly 280 Gb of sequence data. Around 320 gigabases of sequencing data and approximately 85 million unique TCR sequences were included in an early release covering several hundred HLA-typed donors. The genetic ancestry cluster associated with self-reported Caucasian donors included around four fifths of the roughly 400 genotyped donors. The study aimed to test whether cataloging public T cell receptors could reveal signatures of past pathogen exposure. Using immunosequencing, the study profiled T cell repertoires from 666 subjects and related those repertoires to cytomegalovirus serostatus. A separate validation cohort of about 110 different subjects was used in addition to the 666-subject first cohort. The study combined high-throughput TCR immunosequencing, statistical association of individual TCRs with disease status, and machine learning to predict cytomegalovirus infection status. A later analysis re-analyzed previously published TCR beta repertoires from approximately 700 donors and added high-resolution HLA genotyping to study TCR occurrence patterns. In the later analysis, no new phenotypic data were used to find candidate immune exposures; instead, reliance was placed on TCR beta sequences and their occurrence across donors. An earlier analysis of fewer than 750 of the donors used high-throughput TCR beta sequencing to judge whether each TCR beta V gene segment behaved as functional or pseudogenic. Alongside the repertoire data, information on donor age, sex, ethnicity and CMV serostatus was compiled. In a later genetic analysis, genome-wide SNP genotypes for about 65% of the roughly 700 donors were used, and that subset was treated as a discovery cohort. All discovery cohort repertoires had been generated on a single sequencing platform. HLA typing included class I and class II loci at four-digit resolution. Typing coverage differed by locus: A, B, C, DRB1 and DQB1 were typed in about 629-640 donors, DQA1 in roughly 510, DPA1 in some 610, and DPB1 in 450 to 480. About five DR-DQ haplotypes were treated as single units for association and clustering because of strong linkage in the cohort. On average, roughly 250,000 unique TCR beta nucleotide sequences were sequenced per donor among a few hundred genotyped donors of the cohort, with roughly 18% of those sequences being non-productive.

The library was obtained by the immunoSEQ multiplex PCR assay. For the multiplex PCR, a mixture combining 60 forward primers for TCR Vbeta segments and 13 reverse primers for TCR Jbeta segments was used. Amplification of the CDR3 region of rearranged TCR beta genes was performed with a multiplex PCR assay on genomic DNA. On the Illumina HiSeq System, the amplified TCR beta libraries were sequenced as 87-base-pair reads. The published analysis was carried out like this. A later analysis tallied approximately 87 million unique TCR beta chains across the approximately 670 repertoires, and around 9.9 million of those chains were shared by two or more donors. To remove PCR and sequencing errors, raw reads were error-corrected and collapsed into unique sequences using a nearest-neighbor algorithm that merged closely related sequences. CDR3 sequences were aligned to IMGT reference sequences to assign V, D and J gene segments. Each retained sequence needed at least a six-nucleotide match to both a V gene segment and a J gene segment. A rearrangement was called productive if the CDR3 had no stop codons and remained in frame with V and J, and every other rearrangement was called non-productive. CDR3 was defined by IMGT convention, running from the second conserved V-encoded cysteine to the conserved J-encoded phenylalanine. In an earlier analysis of more than 550 of the donors, sequences lacking an unambiguous match to a single V gene segment were excluded. An earlier analysis of 587 of the donors called V segments functional above 56.7% productive rearrangements and segregating when the between-donor standard deviation exceeded 5%. A statistical classification framework was built for diagnosing cytomegalovirus status from the catalog of TCR beta chain sequences. In a later analysis, TCR nucleotide sequences were compared against IMGT/GENE-DB human TR gene sequences so that V and J genes could be assigned. Using the TCRdist pipeline, a later analysis assigned CDR3 sequences along with most-parsimonious VDJ recombination scenarios. In a later analysis, each TCR beta chain was defined by its CDR3 amino acid sequence together with its V-gene family, and reads without a unique V-gene family were excluded. A later analysis removed 500 to 650 highly shared, low-generation-probability nucleotide sequences to deal with suspected cross-contamination and a sequencing artifact. For each public chain, a later analysis derived a clonal expansion index from normalized ranks of inferred template counts within each repertoire. In a later analysis, generation probabilities were computed with a VDJ recombination model fitted to out-of-frame rearrangements, and the resulting probabilities were checked against IGoR. In a later analysis, TCR-TCR, TCR-HLA and TCR-CMV co-occurrence was scored with hypergeometric tests, and a repertoire-size bias correction was applied to TCR pairs. A later analysis estimated false discovery rates by permuting HLA or CMV assignments 20 times. In a later analysis, co-occurring TCRs were grouped using DBSCAN, and TCRdist sequence similarity was added for clustering within HLA-allele-positive subsets. For co-occurrence clustering, repertoires with fewer than 30,000 or more than 120,000 public chains were excluded, along with five or six repertoires with anomalous nucleotide sharing. Imported from immuneACCESS, the table was reduced by TCRdb to in-frame sequences with V and J called. These copies leave out some clones; in studies compared against another copy, an unresolved V gene accounts for under half, and the cause of the remainder is not known. The D gene and trimming were derived from the DNA, and the V and J assignments and clone size from that table. The sample includes 90,000 to 110,000 clones, with over 80% observed a single time. The ten top clones hold approximately 6.1% of the sample.

Points on this clone: Its antigen specificity is not known. The sample holds no much larger clone one base away, and base qualities are not on file.

The cohort comprised 666 healthy bone marrow donors. At the time of sampling, every cohort member was nominally healthy, though immune exposures that went unrecorded were likely present. The donor was CMV seronegative and belonged to the group of under 400 seronegative cohort members. A peripheral blood sample was provided by each donor, and peripheral blood mononuclear cells were used for TCR beta sequencing. The Qiagen DNeasy Blood Extraction Kit was used to extract genomic DNA from the blood cell samples. General study outcomes and caveats: In a later analysis, TCR association rates were found to vary across HLA loci, with the most associated TCRs seen for DRB1 alleles and the fewest for HLA-C alleles. A further reported finding was that TCR beta sequences accurately predicted the HLA-A and HLA-B alleles for most subjects in the first cohort. Seventeen rarely observed V segments, including chromosome 9 orphons, were excluded from the earlier analysis of just under 600 of the donors because counts were too low. Most CMV-associated TCR beta chains appeared to be HLA-restricted in a later analysis, and the HLA associations seemed to be driven largely by CMV exposure. Cytomegalovirus status was reported to be diagnosed by the classifier with high specificity and sensitivity in both the original and validation cohorts. In a later genetic analysis, a missense DCLRE1C variant was associated with V-gene and J-gene trimming of TCR beta chains, and the association was replicated in an independent cohort. At a false discovery rate of 0.05, a later analysis linked about 17,000 TCR beta sequences to specific HLA alleles. Broadly in line with IMGT annotations, most TCR beta V segments showed up in productive rearrangements about 87% or about 30% of the time in an earlier analysis of some 590 of the donors. In this cohort, only TCR beta chains were sequenced, and detectable features were limited by the absence of alpha or paired-chain data. In a later analysis, HLA-associated TCR beta chains showed more clonal expansion and lower generation probabilities than non-associated chains that were equally common. Several of the top co-occurrence clusters appeared to be linked to parvovirus B19, influenza, CMV and Epstein-Barr virus, according to a later analysis. Immune exposure information for the cohort was limited to CMV serostatus. A few of the identified cytomegalovirus-associated TCR beta chains were confirmed in vitro to be specific for cytomegalovirus antigens. When HLA alleles, especially DR and DQ, strongly co-occurred, attributing TCR associations to individual alleles was difficult. Because HLA typing was unavailable for some donors at each locus, only the typed subset was used in association tests. Across donors, most TCR sequences were observed very rarely, whereas some public TCRs were present in many individuals. A group of highly shared sequence variants was considered likely to be a technical artifact of the sequencing pipeline. The study gave a list of 150 to 200 TCR beta chains associated with cytomegalovirus. Presence/absence analyses assumed roughly uniform sequencing depth across donors, an assumption that may not hold. Correlated functional status among segregating V segments might reflect linkage disequilibrium, but an unknown experimental factor could not be ruled out. According to a later genetic analysis, donors in an Asian-associated ancestry cluster had fewer N-insertions in productive TCRs than the approximately 690-donor mean. According to the authors, the approach could potentially be generalized to other disease states and immunological phenotypes.

The sample comprised PBMCs. This receptor was obtained from a young man in good health and CMV-seronegative.

The nucleotides read TGTGCCAGCAGCCAAGACAGGGTTCAGCCCCAGCATTTT. Its translation is CASSQDRVQPQHF. The chain was built from TRBV28 and TRBJ1-5, with 7 junctional bases fitting TRBD1. Looking up the germline V gene yields CDR1 MDHEN and CDR2 SYDVKM. Trimming leaves V shorter by 6 bases and J shorter by 6 bases, with the junction holding 5 bases beyond the gene matches. The CDR3, from cysteine to phenylalanine, totals 13 residues. The kept DNA is CDR3 alone, 39 bases in frame from the first base.